This T cell receptor (beta chain) was identified during a study of T cells in Graves' hyperthyroidism and ophthalmopathy. This clonotype occurred many times. At one end, the junction sequence differs from germline, possibly due to a read error. The source material, RNA transcripts, was used to amplify TCR beta CDR3 regions. The HTBI primer set drove a first-round RT-PCR of the TCR CDR3. TCRdb fed the multiplex PCR reads into MiXCR, producing one record per CDR3 protein. The sample shows a few hundred thousand distinct CDR3 sequences, about 45% of them seen only once. Orbital computed tomography and thyroid ultrasound, together with serum TRAb and thyroxine and clinical symptoms, were used for diagnoses. The germline gives CDR1 SGHRS, CDR2 YFSETQ. The CDR3 totals 15 residues.

The TCR comes from an adult woman with Graves' disease, either hyperthyroidism or ophthalmopathy (not recorded which). The chain has TRBV5-1 and TRBJ2-6; 7 nucleotides match TRBD2. Input material: peripheral blood or thyroid tissue (not recorded which). This CDR3 reads CASSLGGSGANVLTF. As DNA, the CDR3 is TGTGCCAGCAGCTTGGGAGGGTCTGGGGCCAACGTCCTGACTTTC.